The 16 T cell receptor beta chains in this list originate from one sample, sequenced in a study of cytomegalovirus exposure and HLA in healthy donors. Assay: immunoSEQ multiplex PCR; the TCRdb copy retains only in-frame clones and omits some. The sample shows approximately 160,000 clones, 91% of them seen only once. Material: PBMCs. Receptor source: a woman aged 18-29 years in good health and CMV-seropositive.

This chain uses TRBV18 with TRBJ1-6; TRBD1 is a possible D gene (5 bases). V was pared by 2 bases and J by 6 bases, with 11 bases between. Germline-derived CDR1 and CDR2 are KGHSH and LQKENI. This CDR3 has 15 amino acids. CDR3 DNA sequence: TGTGCCAGCTCACCAGGCAGGGTGGGTAATTCACCCCTCCACTTT. This codes for CASSPGRVGNSPLHF. The full variable domain, its missing parts supplied by reference TRBV18 and TRBJ1-6, is NAGVMQNPRHLVRRRGQEARLRCSPMKGHSHVYWYRQLPEEGLKFMVYLQKENIIDESGMPKERFSAEFPKEGPSILRIQQVVRGDSAAYFCASSPGRVGNSPLHFGNGTRLTVT.

This chain connects TRBV10-1 to TRBJ2-7; 9 bases agree with TRBD2. The V gene's germline CDR1 is WNHNN and CDR2 SYGVQD (reference sequence). Trimming at V came to 4 bases and at J to 2 bases, leaving 3 bases not matched to a gene. CDR3 size: 14 residues. CDR3 bases: TGCGCCAGCAGTGTAGCGGGGGCCCCCTACGAGCAGTACTTC. This encodes CASSVAGAPYEQYF.

The CDR3 region has the DNA TGTGCCAGCAGTGAATCTAGCGGGGGGGCCAATGAGCAGTTCTTC. Its protein is CASSESSGGANEQFF. This chain links TRBV6-4 with TRBJ2-1, with 12 bases that match TRBD2. This CDR3 spans 15 amino acids. Germline V gene sequence: CDR1 MRHNA, CDR2 SNTAGT. V lost 3 bases, J lost 6 bases, and 3 bases stayed unmatched.

The chain joins TRBV7-6 to TRBJ1-5; 9 positions agree with TRBD1. After removal of 6 bases from V and 6 bases from J, the junction contained 3 bases not matched to a gene. This CDR3 has 13 amino acids. CDR1 SGHVS and CDR2 FNYEAQ come from the germline V gene. Written as DNA, the CDR3 is TGTGCCAGCAGTTCGACAGGGGGTCAGCCCCAGCATTTT. The encoded protein is CASSSTGGQPQHF.

This clone was counted only a few times. The chain has TRBV4-1 and TRBJ2-2, with D uncertain. The CDR3 is 15 residues long. V was trimmed by 4 bases and J by 4 bases, leaving 13 bases between them. Germline lookup yields CDR1 MGHRA and CDR2 YSYEKL. CDR3 DNA sequence: TGCGCCAGCAGCCCACCACTCCTCTCCACCGGGGAGCTGTTTTTT. It specifies CASSPPLLSTGELFF.

This clone was picked up one time. The CDR3, as DNA: TGTGCCAGCAGCTTAGCCCAGGGGGACTATGGCTACACCTTC. This translates into CASSLAQGDYGYTF. The chain joins TRBV13 to TRBJ1-2; TRBD1 matches 7 bases. In germline, CDR1 is PRHDT, CDR2 FYEKMQ (reference sequence). V lost 1 base and J lost 3; bases outside the gene matches: 2. This CDR3 comprises 14 residues.

To note about this clone: Distinct nucleotide sequences in the sample also encode this CDR3. This CDR3 is CASSDRAGGTDTQYF. Here the CDR3 DNA reads TGTGCCAGCAGTGACCGAGCGGGGGGCACAGATACGCAGTATTTT. The V gene is TRBV6-4, the J gene TRBJ2-3; 8 bases are a match to TRBD2. Germline CDR1 reads MRHNA; CDR2 reads SNTAGT. V trimming: 2 bases; J trimming: 1 base; junction bases outside the gene matches: 2. The CDR3 consists of 15 residues.

The chain couples TRBV19 to TRBJ2-7, with 7 bases matching TRBD1. CDR3 length equals 13 residues. Germline V gives CDR1 LNHDA, CDR2 SQIVND (reference sequence). Trimming at V came to 5 bases and at J to 4 bases, leaving 5 bases not matched to a gene. CDR3 coding DNA: TGTGCCAGTAGTTTCGGGACAGAGTACGAGCAGTACTTC. It specifies CASSFGTEYEQYF.

J is TRBJ2-2 and V is TRBV5-1, with TRBD1 matching 9 bases. The CDR3 is made up of 15 amino acids. V trimming: 8 bases; J trimming: 5 bases; junction bases outside the gene matches: 10. Germline V gene sequence: CDR1 SGHRS, CDR2 YFSETQ. CDR3 residues: CASTPGTGYTGELFF. The CDR3 bases are TGCGCCAGTACGCCGGGGACAGGGTATACCGGGGAGCTGTTTTTT.

The rearrangement uses TRBV2 and TRBJ1-5; D may be TRBD1 (5 bases). The CDR3 is made up of 16 amino acids. Trimming removed 2 bases from V and 3 bases from J, with 14 bases in between. Germline V gene lookup returns CDR1 SNHLY and CDR2 FYNNEI. CDR3 coding DNA: TGTGCCAGCAGTGAATGGGGCCAGGGAAACAATCAGCCCCAGCATTTT. Translated: CASSEWGQGNNQPQHF.

This sequence joins TRBV28 and TRBJ1-3; perhaps TRBD1 as D (5 bases). V lost 7 bases and J lost 3, with 19 bases in between. CDR3 length: 16 amino acids. Germline-derived CDR1 and CDR2 are MDHEN and SYDVKM. The CDR3 DNA is TGTGCCAGCAACGACCGGGGGGTACTCGGTGGAAACACCATATATTTT. Translation: CASNDRGVLGGNTIYF.

This sequence joins TRBV9 and TRBJ2-3, with TRBD1 matching 10 bases. The CDR3 is 16 amino acids. V was pared by 2 bases and J by 6 bases, with 9 bases of the junction left unmatched. CDR1 SGDLS and CDR2 YYNGEE come from the germline V gene. DNA for the CDR3: TGTGCCAGCAGCGTGGGGACAGGGGTTATTTCGGATACGCAGTATTTT. Translation gives CASSVGTGVISDTQYF.

The chain couples TRBV12-5 to TRBJ1-2; D perhaps matches TRBD1 (5 bases). Germline CDR1 reads LGHNT; CDR2 reads FRNRAP. V lost 2 bases and J 3 bases, leaving 7 bases between the germline ends. This CDR3 comprises 13 residues. CDR3 residues: CASGLPGDYGYTF. DNA for the CDR3: TGTGCTAGTGGTTTGCCGGGGGACTATGGCTACACCTTC.

The genes are TRBV11-2 and TRBJ1-2; D unresolved. In germline, CDR1 is SGHAT, CDR2 FQNNGV. This CDR3 is 14 amino acids long. V lost 0 bases to trimming and J lost 2 bases, with 7 bases between them. Here the CDR3 reads CASSLESGNYGYTF. The CDR3 region has the DNA TGTGCCAGCAGCTTAGAATCAGGCAACTATGGCTACACCTTC.

The V and J genes are TRBV5-1 and TRBJ2-3; 8 bases fit TRBD2. The CDR3 is made up of 15 amino acids. Trimming took 2 bases from V and 4 from J; bases not matched to a gene: 6. Germline CDR1 SGHRS, CDR2 YFSETQ. This chain's CDR3 is CASSFLAGRPDTQYF. CDR3 coding DNA: TGCGCCAGCAGCTTTTTAGCGGGGAGACCAGATACGCAGTATTTT. The whole variable domain, remainder taken from reference TRBV5-1 and TRBJ2-3, is KAGVTQTPRYLIKTRGQQVTLSCSPISGHRSVSWYQQTPGQGLQFLFEYFSETQRNKGNFPGRFSGRQFSNSRSEMNVSTLELGDSALYLCASSFLAGRPDTQYFGPGTRLTVL.

The chain has TRBV4-1 and TRBJ2-2, with D perhaps TRBD1 (5 bases). V was trimmed by 2 bases and J by 4 bases, leaving 14 bases between them. Germline CDR1 MGHRA, CDR2 YSYEKL. The CDR3 totals 16 residues. CDR3 protein: CASSQNQGYGTGELFF. The CDR3 DNA reads as TGCGCCAGCAGCCAAAATCAGGGTTATGGCACCGGGGAGCTGTTTTTT.